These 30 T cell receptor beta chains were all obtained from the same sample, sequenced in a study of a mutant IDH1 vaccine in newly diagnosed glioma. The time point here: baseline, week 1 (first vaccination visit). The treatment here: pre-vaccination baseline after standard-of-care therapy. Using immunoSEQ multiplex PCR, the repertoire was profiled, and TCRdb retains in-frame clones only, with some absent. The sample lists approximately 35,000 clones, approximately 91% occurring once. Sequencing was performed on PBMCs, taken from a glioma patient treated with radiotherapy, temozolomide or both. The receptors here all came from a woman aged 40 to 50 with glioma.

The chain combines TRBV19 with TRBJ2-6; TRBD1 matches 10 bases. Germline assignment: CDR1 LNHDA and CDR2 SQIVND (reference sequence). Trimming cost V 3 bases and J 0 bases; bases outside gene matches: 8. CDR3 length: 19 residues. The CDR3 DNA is TGTGCCAGTAGTATTCAACCCGGACAGGGGGACTCTGGGGCCAACGTCCTGACTTTC. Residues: CASSIQPGQGDSGANVLTF.

CDR3 in DNA: TGTGCCAGCAGTTACTACCAGGGAAGGGGAACTGAAGCTTTCTTT. Amino acids: CASSYYQGRGTEAFF. The V and J genes are TRBV6-6 and TRBJ1-1; possibly TRBD1 for D (5 bases). The V and J ends lost 1 base and 5 bases respectively, with 14 bases between them. The CDR3 contains 15 residues. Germline CDR1 reads MNHNY; CDR2 reads SVGAGI (reference sequence).

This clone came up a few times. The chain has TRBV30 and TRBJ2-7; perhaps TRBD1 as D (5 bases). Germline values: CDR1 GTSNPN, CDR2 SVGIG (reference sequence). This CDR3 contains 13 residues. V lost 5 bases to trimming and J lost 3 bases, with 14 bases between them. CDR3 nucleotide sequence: TGTGCCTGGGACTTGGACAATGGCTACGAGCAGTACTTC. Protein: CAWDLDNGYEQYF.

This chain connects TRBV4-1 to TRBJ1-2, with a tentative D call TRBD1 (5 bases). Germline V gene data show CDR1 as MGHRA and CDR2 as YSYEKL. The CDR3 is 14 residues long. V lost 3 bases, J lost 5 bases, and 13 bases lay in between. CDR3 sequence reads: CASSHPLGAYGYTF. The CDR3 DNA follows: TGCGCCAGCAGCCACCCACTTGGGGCGTATGGCTACACCTTC.

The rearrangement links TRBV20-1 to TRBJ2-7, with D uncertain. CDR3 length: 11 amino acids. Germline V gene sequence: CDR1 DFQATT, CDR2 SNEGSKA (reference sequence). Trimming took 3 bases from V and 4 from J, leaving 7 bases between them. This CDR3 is CSARRGYEQYF. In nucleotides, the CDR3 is TGCAGTGCTAGGCGTGGGTACGAGCAGTACTTC.

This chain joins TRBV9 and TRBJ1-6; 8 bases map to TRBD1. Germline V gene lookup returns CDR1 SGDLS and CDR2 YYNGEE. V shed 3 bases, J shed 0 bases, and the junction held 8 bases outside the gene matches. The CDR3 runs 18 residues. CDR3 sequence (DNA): TGTGCCAGCAGCGCCTACGAAACAGGGGGCTCCTATAATTCACCCCTCCACTTT. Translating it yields CASSAYETGGSYNSPLHF.

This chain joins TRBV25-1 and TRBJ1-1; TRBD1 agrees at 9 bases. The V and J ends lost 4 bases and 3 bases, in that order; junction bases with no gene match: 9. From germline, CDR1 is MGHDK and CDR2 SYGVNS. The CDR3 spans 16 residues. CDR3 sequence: CASSGTGVGRDTEAFF. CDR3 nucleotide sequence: TGTGCCAGCAGTGGGACAGGGGTCGGTAGGGACACTGAAGCTTTCTTT. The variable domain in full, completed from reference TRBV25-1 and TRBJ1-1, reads EADIYQTPRYLVIGTGKKITLECSQTMGHDKMYWYQQDPGMELHLIHYSYGVNSTEKGDLSSESTVSRIRTEHFPLTLESARPSHTSQYLCASSGTGVGRDTEAFFGQGTRLTVV.

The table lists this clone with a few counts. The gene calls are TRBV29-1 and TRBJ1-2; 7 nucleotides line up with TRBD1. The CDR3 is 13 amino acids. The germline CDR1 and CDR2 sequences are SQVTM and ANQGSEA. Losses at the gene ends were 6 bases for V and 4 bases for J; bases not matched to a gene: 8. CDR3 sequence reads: CSVGTEASYGYTF. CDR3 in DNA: TGCAGCGTAGGGACAGAAGCAAGCTATGGCTACACCTTC.

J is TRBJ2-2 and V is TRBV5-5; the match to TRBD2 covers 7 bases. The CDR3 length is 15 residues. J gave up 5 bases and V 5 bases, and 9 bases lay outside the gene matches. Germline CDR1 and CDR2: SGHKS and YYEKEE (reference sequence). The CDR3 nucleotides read TGTGCCAGCAGATCTAGCGGAGGAGGGACCGGGGAGCTGTTTTTT. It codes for CASRSSGGGTGELFF.

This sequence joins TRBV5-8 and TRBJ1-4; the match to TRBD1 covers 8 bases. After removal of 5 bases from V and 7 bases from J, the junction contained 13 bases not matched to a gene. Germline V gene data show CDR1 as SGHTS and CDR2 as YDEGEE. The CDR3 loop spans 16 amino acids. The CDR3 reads CASRVGRGLRGEKLFF. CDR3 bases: TGTGCCAGCAGAGTTGGCAGGGGGCTACGAGGTGAAAAACTGTTTTTT.

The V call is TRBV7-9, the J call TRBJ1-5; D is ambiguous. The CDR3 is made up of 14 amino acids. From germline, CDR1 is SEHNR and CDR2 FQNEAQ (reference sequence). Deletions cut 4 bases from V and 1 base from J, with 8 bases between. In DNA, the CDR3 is TGTGCCAGCAGCTACGGCCGGAGCAATCAGCCCCAGCATTTT. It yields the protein CASSYGRSNQPQHF.

DNA for the CDR3: TGTGCCAGCAGCTTAGGTGGGACAGGGGCCTACGAGCAGTACTTC. Protein: CASSLGGTGAYEQYF. The chain recombines TRBV7-2 with TRBJ2-7, with 10 bases fitting TRBD1. The ends lost 1 base at V and 2 bases at J; junction bases unmatched: 2. This CDR3 has 15 amino acids. CDR1 is SGHTA and CDR2 is FQGNSA in the germline V gene.

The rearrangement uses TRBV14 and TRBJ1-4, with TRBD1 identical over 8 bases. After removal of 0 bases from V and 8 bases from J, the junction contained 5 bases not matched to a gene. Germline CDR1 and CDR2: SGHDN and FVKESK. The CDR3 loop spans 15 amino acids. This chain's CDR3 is CASSQDRTGHEKLFF. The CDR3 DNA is TGTGCCAGCAGCCAAGATCGGACAGGGCACGAAAAACTGTTTTTT.

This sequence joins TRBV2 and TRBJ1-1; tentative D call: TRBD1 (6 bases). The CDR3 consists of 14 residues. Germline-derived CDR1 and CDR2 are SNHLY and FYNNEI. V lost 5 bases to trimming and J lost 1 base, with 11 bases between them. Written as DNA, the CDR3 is TGTGCCAGCAGTCGGGACAATAAGAACACTGAAGCTTTCTTT. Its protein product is CASSRDNKNTEAFF.

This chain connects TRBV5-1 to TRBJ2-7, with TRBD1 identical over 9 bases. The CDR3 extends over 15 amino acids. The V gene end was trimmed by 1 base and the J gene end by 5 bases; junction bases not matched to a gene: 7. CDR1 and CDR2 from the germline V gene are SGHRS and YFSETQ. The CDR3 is CASSLSRDRVHEQYF. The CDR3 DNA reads TGCGCCAGCAGCTTGTCCCGGGACAGGGTCCACGAGCAGTACTTC.

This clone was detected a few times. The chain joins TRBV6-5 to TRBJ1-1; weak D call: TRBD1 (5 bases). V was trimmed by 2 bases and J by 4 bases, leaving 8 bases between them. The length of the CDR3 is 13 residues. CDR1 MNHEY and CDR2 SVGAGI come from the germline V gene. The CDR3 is CASSYGGSTEAFF. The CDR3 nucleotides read TGTGCCAGCAGTTACGGGGGGAGCACTGAAGCTTTCTTT.

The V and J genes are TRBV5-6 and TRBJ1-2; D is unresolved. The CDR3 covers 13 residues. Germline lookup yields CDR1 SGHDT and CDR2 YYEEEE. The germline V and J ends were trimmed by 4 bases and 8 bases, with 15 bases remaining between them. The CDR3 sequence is CASSPDGVRGYTF. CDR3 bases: TGTGCCAGCAGCCCGGATGGGGTACGAGGCTACACCTTC.

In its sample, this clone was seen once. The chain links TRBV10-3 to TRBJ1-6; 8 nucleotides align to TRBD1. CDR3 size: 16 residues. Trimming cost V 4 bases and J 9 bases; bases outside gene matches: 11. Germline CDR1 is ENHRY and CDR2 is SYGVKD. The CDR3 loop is CAISGSGGPQSSPLHF. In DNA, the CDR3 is TGTGCCATCAGTGGTTCAGGGGGCCCGCAGAGTTCACCCCTCCACTTT.

The CDR3 region is CATSRGVGLGSPLHF. CDR3 bases: TGTGCCACCAGCAGAGGCGTAGGGTTGGGTTCACCCCTCCACTTT. This rearrangement joins TRBV15 to TRBJ1-6; no reliable D call. Trimming took 1 base from V and 9 from J, leaving 13 bases between them. Germline values: CDR1 LNHNV, CDR2 YYDKDF (reference sequence). This CDR3 region has 15 residues.

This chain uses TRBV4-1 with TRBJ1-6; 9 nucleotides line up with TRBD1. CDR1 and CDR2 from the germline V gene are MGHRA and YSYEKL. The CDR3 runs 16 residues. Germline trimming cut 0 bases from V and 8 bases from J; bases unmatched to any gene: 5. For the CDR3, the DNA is TGCGCCAGCAGCCAAGATCCGACAGGGGGGTATTCACCCCTCCACTTT. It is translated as CASSQDPTGGYSPLHF.

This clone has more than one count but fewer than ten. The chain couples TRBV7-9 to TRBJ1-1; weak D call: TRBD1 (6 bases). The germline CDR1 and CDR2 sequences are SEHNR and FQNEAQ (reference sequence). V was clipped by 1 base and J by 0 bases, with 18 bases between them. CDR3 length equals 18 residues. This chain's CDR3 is CASSLDPWTVTLNTEAFF. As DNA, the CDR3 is TGTGCCAGCAGCTTAGACCCTTGGACAGTTACTTTGAACACTGAAGCTTTCTTT.

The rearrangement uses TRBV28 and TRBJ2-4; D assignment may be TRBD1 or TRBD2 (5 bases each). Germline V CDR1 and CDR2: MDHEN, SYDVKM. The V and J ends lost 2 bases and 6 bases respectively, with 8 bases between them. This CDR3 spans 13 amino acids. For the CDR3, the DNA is TGTGCCAGCAGTTTACCGGGGACAAACATTCAGTACTTC. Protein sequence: CASSLPGTNIQYF.

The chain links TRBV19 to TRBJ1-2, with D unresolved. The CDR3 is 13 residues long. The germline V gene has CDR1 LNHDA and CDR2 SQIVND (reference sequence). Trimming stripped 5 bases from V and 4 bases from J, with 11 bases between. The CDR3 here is CASSWVGPYGYTF. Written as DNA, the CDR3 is TGTGCCAGTAGTTGGGTTGGCCCCTATGGCTACACCTTC.

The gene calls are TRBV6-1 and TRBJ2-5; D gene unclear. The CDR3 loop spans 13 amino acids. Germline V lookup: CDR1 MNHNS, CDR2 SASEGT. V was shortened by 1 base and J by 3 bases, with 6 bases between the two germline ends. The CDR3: CASSEGIEETQYF. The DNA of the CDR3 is TGTGCCAGCAGTGAAGGAATTGAAGAGACCCAGTACTTC.

CDR3 in DNA: TGTGCCAGCGGGATGACGGCGGTTGCCGGGGAGCTGTTTTTT. Translating gives CASGMTAVAGELFF. This chain links TRBV2 with TRBJ2-2; D gene uncertain. Trimming took 8 bases from V and 6 from J, leaving 16 bases between them. The CDR3 sequence is 14 residues long. In germline, CDR1 is SNHLY, CDR2 FYNNEI.

CDR3 residues: CASSLGQGTILYEQYF. For the CDR3, the DNA is TGTGCCAGCAGCCTCGGACAGGGGACAATCCTCTACGAGCAGTACTTC. The chain has TRBV7-6 and TRBJ2-7; 9 nucleotides agree with TRBD1. The V gene end was trimmed by 5 bases and the J gene end by 3 bases; junction bases not matched to a gene: 11. This CDR3 is 16 amino acids long. Germline V gene lookup returns CDR1 SGHVS and CDR2 FNYEAQ.

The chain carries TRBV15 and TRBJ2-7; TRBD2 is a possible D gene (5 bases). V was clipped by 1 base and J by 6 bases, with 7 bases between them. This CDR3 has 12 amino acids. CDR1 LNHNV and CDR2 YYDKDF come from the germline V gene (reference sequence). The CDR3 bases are TGTGCCACCAGCAGAGGAACTAGCGAGCAGTACTTC. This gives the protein CATSRGTSEQYF.

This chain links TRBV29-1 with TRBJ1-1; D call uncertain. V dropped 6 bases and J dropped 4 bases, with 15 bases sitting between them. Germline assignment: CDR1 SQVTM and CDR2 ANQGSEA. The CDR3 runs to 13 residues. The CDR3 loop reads CSVRSSGFTEAFF. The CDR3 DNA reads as TGCAGCGTCAGATCCAGTGGGTTCACTGAAGCTTTCTTT.

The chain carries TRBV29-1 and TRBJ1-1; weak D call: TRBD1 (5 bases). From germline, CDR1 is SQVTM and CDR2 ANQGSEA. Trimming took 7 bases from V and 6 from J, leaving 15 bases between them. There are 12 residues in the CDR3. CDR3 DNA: TGCAGCGCTGGGACCGCCGCCCCTGAAGCTTTCTTT. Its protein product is CSAGTAAPEAFF.

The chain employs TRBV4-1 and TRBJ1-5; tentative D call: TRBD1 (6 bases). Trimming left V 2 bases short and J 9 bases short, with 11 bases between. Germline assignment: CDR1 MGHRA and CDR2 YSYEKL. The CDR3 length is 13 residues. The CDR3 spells CASSQNRELPQHF. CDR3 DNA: TGCGCCAGCAGCCAAAACAGGGAACTGCCCCAGCATTTT.